This T cell receptor beta chain was captured by sequencing in a study of cytomegalovirus exposure and HLA in healthy donors. The primer mix had 60 Vbeta and 13 Jbeta primers. Assay: immunoSEQ multiplex PCR; the TCRdb copy retains only in-frame clones and omits some. The sample has about 130,000 clones, around 72% seen once; the top ten hold about 4.3%. The sample comprised PBMCs. The TCR originated in a man between 18 and 29 years old in good health and CMV-seropositive.

The DNA of the CDR3 is TGTGCCAGCTCCGAGACAGGAATCGGGGAGACCCAGTACTTC. It translates to CASSETGIGETQYF. V gene TRBV18 combines with J gene TRBJ2-5; D might be TRBD1 (6 bases). This CDR3 spans 14 amino acids. V lost 6 bases, J lost 5 bases, and 16 bases lay in between. Looked up from germline, CDR1 is KGHSH and CDR2 is LQKENI.